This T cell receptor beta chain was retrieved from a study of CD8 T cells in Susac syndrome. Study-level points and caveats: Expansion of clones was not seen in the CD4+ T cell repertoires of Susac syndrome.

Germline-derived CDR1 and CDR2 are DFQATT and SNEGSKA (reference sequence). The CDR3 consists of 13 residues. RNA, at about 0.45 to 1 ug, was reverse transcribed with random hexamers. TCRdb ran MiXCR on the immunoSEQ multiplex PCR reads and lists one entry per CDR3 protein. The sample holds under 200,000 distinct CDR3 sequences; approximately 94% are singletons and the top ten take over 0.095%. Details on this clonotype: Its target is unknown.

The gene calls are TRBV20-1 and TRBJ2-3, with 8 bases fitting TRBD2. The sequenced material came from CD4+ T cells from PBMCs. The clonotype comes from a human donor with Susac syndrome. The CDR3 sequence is CSPRGGDTDTQYF. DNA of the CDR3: TGCAGCCCCCGGGGGGGAGACACAGATACGCAGTATTTT.